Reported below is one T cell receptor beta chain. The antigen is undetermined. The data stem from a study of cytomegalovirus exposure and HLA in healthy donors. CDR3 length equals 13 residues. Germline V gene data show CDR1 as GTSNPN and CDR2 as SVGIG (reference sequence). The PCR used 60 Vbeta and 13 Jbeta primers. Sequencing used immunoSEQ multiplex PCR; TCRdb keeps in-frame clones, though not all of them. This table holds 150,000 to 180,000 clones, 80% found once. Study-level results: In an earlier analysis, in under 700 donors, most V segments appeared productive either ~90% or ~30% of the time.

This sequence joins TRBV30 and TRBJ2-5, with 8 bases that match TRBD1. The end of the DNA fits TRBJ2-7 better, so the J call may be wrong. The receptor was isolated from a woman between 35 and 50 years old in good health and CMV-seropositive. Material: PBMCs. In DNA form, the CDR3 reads TGTGCCTGGCAAGGGACAGGCTCCTACGAGCAGTACTTC. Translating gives CAWQGTGSYEQYF.